This TCR beta chain was identified during a study of early T cells in non-severe SARS-CoV-2 infection. Overall study context: Bulk RNA isolated from unsorted whole blood underwent sequencing; chains were not paired. General study results and limits: Matches to VDJdb favored anti-spike CD8 responses and missed private and CD4 specificities.

The library protocol tagged individual cDNA molecules with unique molecular identifiers. MiXCR, run by TCRdb on the 5' RACE reads, gives a single entry per CDR3 protein. The sample has tens of thousands of distinct CDR3 sequences, approximately 4.6% seen once. Comments on this clonotype: Its antigen is unknown.

Germline CDR1 is SEHNR and CDR2 is FQNEAQ (reference sequence). This CDR3 has 14 residues. V was clipped by 0 bases and J by 3 bases, with 8 bases between them. The chain recombines TRBV7-9 with TRBJ1-1; D gene ambiguous. This clonotype was obtained from an adult who was a healthcare worker with PCR-confirmed SARS-CoV-2 infection or an uninfected control (not recorded which). Specimen: whole blood. Here the CDR3 DNA reads TGTGCCAGCAGCTTAGCGCTCGGGGACACTGAAGCTTTCTTT. This gives the protein CASSLALGDTEAFF.